The 25 T cell receptor beta chains given below trace back to one sample, sequenced in a study of blood T cells in healthy people across ages. PCR was performed a second time for about 7 to 11 cycles using a sample-barcoded 5' primer and a J-beta primer mix. Using its own MiXCR run on the 5' RACE reads, TCRdb lists one record per CDR3 protein. The sample lists under 800,000 distinct CDR3 sequences; approximately 43% were seen once. The specimen was blood. The source is a woman aged 55-70 years in good health.

Turning to this clonotype: Germline is not matched at one junction end, which may reflect a read error. The rearrangement links TRBV20-1 to TRBJ2-7; D is ambiguous. The germline V gene has CDR1 DFQATT and CDR2 SNEGSKA (reference sequence). This CDR3 comprises 12 residues. The CDR3: CSASQFSHEQYF. CDR3 in DNA: TGCAGTGCTAGTCAGTTCTCCCACGAGCAGTACTTT.

This clonotype was found once. Since a much larger clone is just one base distant, this may be a read error. The rearrangement joins TRBV2 to TRBJ2-5, with D perhaps matching TRBD1 or TRBD2 (5 bases each). Germline CDR1 SNHLY, CDR2 FYNNEI. This CDR3 is built from 10 residues. CDR3 coding DNA: TGTGTCAGCAACCAGGGAGTACAGTACTTC. Encoded protein: CVSNQGVQYF.

The J gene is TRBJ1-5, the V gene TRBV10-3; weak D call: TRBD1 (5 bases). Trimming cost V 3 bases and J 7 bases, with 10 bases left between them. The V gene's germline CDR1 is ENHRY and CDR2 SYGVKD. The CDR3 length is 13 residues. CDR3 in amino acids: CAISEGTEQPQHF. The CDR3, as DNA: TGTGCCATCAGTGAAGGGACGGAACAGCCCCAGCATTTT.

This clonotype has only a few counts. The chain combines TRBV7-2 with TRBJ2-7, with D possibly matching TRBD2 (6 bases). The CDR3 is 15 amino acids. The V gene lost 4 bases and the J gene lost 2 bases, with 15 bases spanning the gap. The germline gives CDR1 SGHTA, CDR2 FQGNSA. For the CDR3, the DNA is TGTGCCAGCAGCTCCCCCTCTGGCGGGGCCTACGAGCAGTACTTC. Protein product: CASSSPSGGAYEQYF.

On this clonotype: One end of the junction varies from germline; a read error may be responsible. The V call is TRBV12-3 or TRBV12-4, the J call TRBJ2-1; 8 positions agree with TRBD2. This CDR3 is built from 15 residues. DNA of the CDR3: TGTGCCAGCAGTTTATCACTAGCGGCCGCCAATAAGCAGTTCTTC. This gives the protein CASSLSLAAANKQFF.

The chain employs TRBV28 and TRBJ1-1, with D maybe TRBD1 (5 bases). Germline CDR1 MDHEN, CDR2 SYDVKM. The CDR3 runs to 14 residues. Trimming stripped 6 bases from V and 4 bases from J, with 15 bases between. CDR3 loop: CASRLGGEITEAFF. The CDR3 DNA reads as TGTGCCAGCAGACTCGGGGGGGAGATCACTGAAGCTTTCTTT.

This clonotype was found a few times. This rearrangement joins TRBV28 to TRBJ2-5; 11 bases fit TRBD1. The end of the DNA fits TRBJ2-7 better, so the J call may be wrong. The CDR3 consists of 12 residues. Germline CDR1 reads MDHEN; CDR2 reads SYDVKM. Here the CDR3 reads CASRDRGDEQYF. Here the CDR3 DNA reads TGTGCCAGCCGGGACAGGGGGGACGAGCAGTACTTC.

The chain employs TRBV5-1 and TRBJ2-7; D is perhaps TRBD2 (6 bases). The V end was cut by 4 bases, the J end by 0 bases, with 17 bases between. Germline V gives CDR1 SGHRS, CDR2 YFSETQ. The CDR3 runs to 16 residues. CDR3 amino acids: CASSGRMTVSSYEQYF. CDR3 coding DNA: TGCGCCAGCAGCGGGAGGATGACGGTCAGCTCCTACGAGCAGTACTTC.

The rearrangement links TRBV20-1 to TRBJ2-7, with a tentative D call TRBD1 (6 bases). Trimming cost V 5 bases and J 0 bases, with 11 bases left between them. This CDR3 spans 13 amino acids. Germline assignment: CDR1 DFQATT and CDR2 SNEGSKA (reference sequence). CDR3 amino acids: CSAETGSSYEQYF. Here the CDR3 DNA reads TGCAGTGCTGAGACAGGTAGCTCCTACGAGCAGTACTTC.

V and J are TRBV11-2 and TRBJ2-3, with a tentative D call TRBD1 (5 bases). Germline V gene sequence: CDR1 SGHAT, CDR2 FQNNGV. V was cut by 0 bases and J by 2 bases, with 15 bases left in between. The CDR3 loop spans 17 amino acids. CDR3 DNA: TGTGCCAGCAGCTTAGAGTGGACACCCGGACCCACAGATACGCAGTATTTT. Translated, it gives CASSLEWTPGPTDTQYF.

This clonotype was seen a few times. The chain uses TRBV10-3 and TRBJ2-3; 8 bases are a match to TRBD2. CDR3 size: 16 residues. CDR1 and CDR2 from the germline V gene are ENHRY and SYGVKD. After removal of 0 bases from V and 4 bases from J, the junction contained 6 bases not matched to a gene. CDR3 sequence: CAISESVRGGPDTQYF. As DNA, the CDR3 is TGTGCCATCAGTGAGTCGGTCCGGGGGGGCCCAGATACGCAGTATTTT.

With respect to this clonotype: Mismatch with germline at one junction end may stem from a read error. The chain couples TRBV5-1 to TRBJ2-5, with TRBD2 identical over 10 bases. CDR1 and CDR2 from the germline V gene are SGHRS and YFSETQ. The CDR3 sequence is 16 residues long. CDR3 DNA: TGCGTCAGCAGCTTGTGGCTAGCGGGGGCCACGGAGACCCAGTACTTC. Translating it yields CVSSLWLAGATETQYF.

This sequence joins TRBV5-1 and TRBJ2-7; 8 bases are shared with TRBD1. J was trimmed by 3 bases and V by 4 bases; bases with no gene match: 6. The CDR3 loop spans 14 amino acids. CDR1 is SGHRS and CDR2 is YFSETQ in the germline V gene. The CDR3 bases are TGCGCCAGCAGCGGGGGACAGGAGCACTACGAGCAGTACTTC. It translates to CASSGGQEHYEQYF.

This clonotype was detected ten times or more. The chain employs TRBV9 and TRBJ1-5; unclear D gene. Germline CDR1 and CDR2: SGDLS and YYNGEE. The CDR3 is 15 residues long. V lost 0 bases, J lost 2 bases, and 9 bases lay in between. CDR3: CASSVGSAGNQPQHF. DNA for the CDR3: TGTGCCAGCAGCGTAGGAAGCGCGGGCAATCAGCCCCAGCATTTT.

This rearrangement joins TRBV3-1 to TRBJ2-1; D is unresolved. Germline-derived CDR1 and CDR2 are LGHDT and YNNKEL (reference sequence). The CDR3 contains 15 residues. The germline V and J ends were trimmed by 0 bases and 7 bases, with 13 bases remaining between them. The CDR3 DNA reads TGTGCCAGCAGCCAAGATAGGGCCACCTGGAATGAGCAGTTCTTC. As protein: CASSQDRATWNEQFF.

The chain carries TRBV30 and TRBJ2-5, with a weak D call TRBD1 (6 bases). Germline V lookup: CDR1 GTSNPN, CDR2 SVGIG (reference sequence). The CDR3 covers 13 residues. Trimming shortened V by 2 bases and J by 0 bases, and 7 bases separated the two germline ends. The CDR3 loop reads CAWSQGYQETQYF. The DNA of the CDR3 is TGTGCCTGGAGTCAGGGGTACCAAGAGACCCAGTACTTC.

The V gene is TRBV28, the J gene TRBJ2-1, with a weak D call TRBD1 (5 bases). Germline lookup yields CDR1 MDHEN and CDR2 SYDVKM. With 6 bases removed from V and 4 bases from J, the gap between germline ends came to 13 bases. This CDR3 comprises 14 residues. In DNA, the CDR3 is TGTGCCAGCAGATCAACAGGCCTTTACAATGAGCAGTTCTTC. Translation: CASRSTGLYNEQFF.

The chain has TRBV7-2 and TRBJ2-3; a weak D match, TRBD2 (6 bases). The CDR3 has 15 residues. Germline CDR1 reads SGHTA; CDR2 reads FQGNSA. The V gene lost 2 bases and the J gene lost 2 bases, with 11 bases spanning the gap. The CDR3 nucleotides read TGTGCCAGCAGCTTACAAACTAGCTACACAGATACGCAGTATTTT. Protein sequence: CASSLQTSYTDTQYF.

This chain uses TRBV5-1 with TRBJ1-2, with D uncertain. The ends were cut back, 0 bases at V and 6 bases at J, with 9 bases in the middle. CDR1 SGHRS and CDR2 YFSETQ come from the germline V gene. The CDR3 consists of 13 residues. The CDR3 reads CASSLEPQDGYTF. The CDR3 DNA follows: TGCGCCAGCAGCTTGGAGCCACAAGATGGCTACACCTTC.

Notes on this clonotype: Relative to the germline gene, one junction end is altered; a read error may explain this. This chain connects TRBV12-3 or TRBV12-4 to TRBJ2-6; the match to TRBD1 covers 9 bases. This CDR3 has 17 amino acids. The DNA for the CDR3 is TGTGCCAGCATTGACAGGGGGTCCAACTCTGGGGCCAACGCCCTGACTTTC. Amino acids: CASIDRGSNSGANALTF.

V is TRBV7-9 and J is TRBJ2-7, with 7 bases identical to TRBD1. This CDR3 spans 12 amino acids. The germline CDR1 and CDR2 sequences are SEHNR and FQNEAQ (reference sequence). Trimming removed 3 bases from V and 7 bases from J; junction bases left unmatched: 3. The CDR3 is CASSFRDREQYF. For the CDR3, the DNA is TGTGCCAGCAGCTTTAGGGACAGAGAGCAGTACTTC.

The chain joins TRBV28 to TRBJ2-7, with D possibly TRBD1 on 6 matching bases. CDR1 is MDHEN and CDR2 is SYDVKM in the germline V gene. With 6 bases removed from V and 7 bases from J, the gap between germline ends came to 19 bases. The CDR3 has 14 residues. The CDR3 loop is CASSVTGSYAEQYF. CDR3 DNA: TGTGCCAGCAGCGTGACAGGTTCCTACGCAGAGCAGTACTTC.

This chain joins TRBV7-7 and TRBJ2-1, with a weak D call TRBD1 (6 bases). CDR1 is SSHAT and CDR2 is FNYEAQ in the germline V gene (reference sequence). This CDR3 is 15 amino acids long. V lost 3 bases and J lost 7, with 16 bases in between. In DNA, the CDR3 is TGTGCCAGCAGCTTTGGAACAGGGTTGGGGAATGAGCAGTTCTTC. This translates into CASSFGTGLGNEQFF.

The chain employs TRBV7-2 and TRBJ1-5, with D possibly being TRBD1 (5 bases). Per the germline V gene, CDR1 is SGHTA and CDR2 is FQGNSA. The CDR3 contains 16 residues. V lost 2 bases, J lost 0 bases, and 11 bases lay in between. CDR3 in amino acids: CASSLMSRDSNQPQHF. CDR3 nucleotide sequence: TGTGCCAGCAGCTTAATGTCCAGGGATAGCAATCAGCCCCAGCATTTT. The entire variable domain, with the rest obtained from reference TRBV7-2 and TRBJ1-5, is as follows: GAGVSQSPSNKVTEKGKDVELRCDPISGHTALYWYRQSLGQGLEFLIYFQGNSAPDKSGLPSDRFSAERTGGSVSTLTIQRTQQEDSAVYLCASSLMSRDSNQPQHFGDGTRLSIL.

This clonotype was recorded only once. The J gene is TRBJ2-6, the V gene TRBV12-3 or TRBV12-4, with 8 positions matching TRBD1. CDR3 length equals 19 residues. The V and J ends lost 5 bases and 0 bases, in that order; junction bases with no gene match: 12. The CDR3: CASSRDRFKGSSGANVLTF. The CDR3 DNA follows: TGTGCCAGCAGTCGGGACAGGTTTAAGGGGAGCTCTGGGGCCAACGTCCTGACTTTC.